The 20 T cell receptor beta chains given below trace back to one sample, sequenced in a study of blood T cells in healthy people across ages. For the second PCR, which ran for about 7 to 12 cycles, a sample-barcoded 5' primer and a J-beta primer mix were used. In TCRdb, the 5' RACE reads were re-called with MiXCR into one record per CDR3 protein. The sample records about 780,000 distinct CDR3 sequences, about half being singletons. The sequenced sample consisted of blood. Every receptor here comes from an elderly man in good health.

The chain is built from TRBV7-6 and TRBJ2-5; 8 bases match TRBD2. The CDR3 consists of 13 residues. Germline trimming cut 4 bases from V and 5 bases from J; bases unmatched to any gene: 3. Germline V gene sequence: CDR1 SGHVS, CDR2 FNYEAQ. CDR3 bases: TGTGCCAGCAGCTACGGGGGGGGCGAGACCCAGTACTTC. Translated: CASSYGGGETQYF.

This clonotype has more than one count but fewer than ten. The rearrangement uses TRBV14 and TRBJ2-3; 11 positions match TRBD1. From germline, CDR1 is SGHDN and CDR2 FVKESK. This CDR3 region has 18 residues. After removal of 1 base from V and 4 bases from J, the junction contained 10 bases not matched to a gene. DNA for the CDR3: TGTGCCAGCAGCCAAGTGGTGTGGACAGGGGGCAAGGCAGATACGCAGTATTTT. This translates into CASSQVVWTGGKADTQYF.

This clonotype was counted between two and nine times. The V gene is TRBV5-1, the J gene TRBJ1-4; 8 nucleotides match TRBD1. Germline values: CDR1 SGHRS, CDR2 YFSETQ. This CDR3 has 14 amino acids. V was clipped by 5 bases and J by 7 bases; unmatched bases: 7. The CDR3 loop is CASSAGQGGEKLFF. CDR3 DNA sequence: TGCGCCAGCAGTGCAGGACAGGGTGGTGAAAAACTGTTTTTT.

This chain uses TRBV3-1 with TRBJ2-7, with 8 bases that match TRBD1. Germline V gives CDR1 LGHDT, CDR2 YNNKEL (reference sequence). V was clipped by 2 bases and J by 4 bases; unmatched bases: 7. The CDR3 sequence is 15 residues long. In DNA form, the CDR3 reads TGTGCCAGCAGCCAACGCGGAGGACAGGGTTACGAGCAGTACTTC. It codes for CASSQRGGQGYEQYF.

The V call is TRBV7-2, the J call TRBJ2-7; 7 positions agree with TRBD2. Trimming removed 3 bases from V and 2 bases from J; junction bases left unmatched: 7. The germline gives CDR1 SGHTA, CDR2 FQGNSA. The CDR3 loop spans 15 amino acids. The CDR3 coding sequence is TGTGCCAGCAGCTTCCCTAGCGGCCTCACCTACGAGCAGTACTTC. Translated: CASSFPSGLTYEQYF.

V usage is TRBV11-2 and J usage is TRBJ2-1; D perhaps matches TRBD2 (5 bases). Trimming took off 1 base at V and 7 bases at J, with 11 bases between the two ends. The CDR3 consists of 14 residues. Per the germline V gene, CDR1 is SGHAT and CDR2 is FQNNGV. The CDR3 region is CASSLVITGNEQFF. The CDR3 nucleotides are TGTGCCAGCAGCTTAGTGATTACGGGGAATGAGCAGTTCTTC.

This clonotype was seen more than once but under ten times. The chain employs TRBV4-2 and TRBJ2-5; tentatively, D is TRBD2 (5 bases). Per the germline V gene, CDR1 is LGHNA and CDR2 is YNFKEQ. V lost 5 bases to trimming and J lost 5 bases, with 12 bases between them. This CDR3 comprises 13 residues. Written as DNA, the CDR3 is TGTGCCAGCAGCTTCGGACTTTGGGAGACCCAGTACTTC. Protein: CASSFGLWETQYF.

The chain combines TRBV9 with TRBJ2-3; a possible D gene is TRBD2 (5 bases). The CDR3 spans 15 residues. Trimming removed 3 bases from V and 2 bases from J, with 13 bases in between. The V gene's germline CDR1 is SGDLS and CDR2 YYNGEE. Here the CDR3 reads CASSGGLLLTDTQYF. Written as DNA, the CDR3 is TGTGCCAGCAGCGGAGGACTCCTACTCACAGATACGCAGTATTTT. Variable domain in full (rest from reference TRBV9 and TRBJ2-3): DSGVTQTPKHLITATGQRVTLRCSPRSGDLSVYWYQQSLDQGLQFLIQYYNGEERAKGNILERFSAQQFPDLHSELNLSSLELGDSALYFCASSGGLLLTDTQYFGPGTRLTVL.

This clonotype has only a few counts. The genes are TRBV5-1 and TRBJ2-1; D gene unclear. Germline CDR1 is SGHRS and CDR2 is YFSETQ. The CDR3 sequence is 16 residues long. Between the trimmed V and J ends, which lost 5 bases and 2 bases, there was a span of 17 bases. CDR3 bases: TGCGCCAGCAGGCAACTTCCTCTAGGAGCCTACAATGAGCAGTTCTTC. Encoded protein: CASRQLPLGAYNEQFF.

The chain combines TRBV6-5 with TRBJ2-5; D may correspond to TRBD1 or TRBD2 (5 bases each). Germline V gene sequence: CDR1 MNHEY, CDR2 SVGAGI. V was cut by 2 bases and J by 7 bases, with 17 bases left in between. The CDR3 has 15 amino acids. The CDR3, as DNA: TGTGCCAGCAGTTACCCACGGGACGCGCCGTGGACCCAGTACTTC. Translation: CASSYPRDAPWTQYF.

V gene TRBV11-2 combines with J gene TRBJ2-7; 11 bases agree with TRBD2. The assigned J gene may be wrong: the sequence end matches TRBJ2-5 better. Per the germline V gene, CDR1 is SGHAT and CDR2 is FQNNGV. The CDR3 consists of 18 residues. The CDR3 protein is CASSLGVVTSGMAETQYF. In DNA form, the CDR3 reads TGTGCCAGCAGCTTAGGGGTGGTGACTAGCGGGATGGCAGAGACCCAGTACTTC.

The chain combines TRBV24-1 with TRBJ2-3; 7 bases are shared with TRBD1. V gave up 9 bases and J gave up 4 bases; unmatched junction bases: 9. Germline lookup yields CDR1 KGHDR and CDR2 SFDVKD. This CDR3 is built from 14 residues. The chain's CDR3 is CATQSTGAADTQYF. The CDR3 bases are TGTGCCACCCAGAGTACAGGGGCCGCAGATACGCAGTATTTT.

The CDR3 loop is CSAGTSGRAKDEQFF. CDR3 in DNA: TGCAGTGCTGGGACTAGCGGGAGGGCCAAAGATGAGCAGTTCTTC. This rearrangement joins TRBV20-1 to TRBJ2-1; 16 bases agree with TRBD2. The CDR3 sequence is 15 residues long. Per the germline V gene, CDR1 is DFQATT and CDR2 is SNEGSKA (reference sequence). Trimming cost V 5 bases and J 8 bases; bases outside gene matches: 6.

This clonotype has a count of ten or more. V is TRBV5-1 and J is TRBJ2-1, with TRBD2 as a possible D gene (6 bases). The CDR3 consists of 12 residues. V was clipped by 4 bases and J by 10 bases, with 12 bases between them. Germline-derived CDR1 and CDR2 are SGHRS and YFSETQ. CDR3 bases: TGCGCCAGCAGCCAGACTAGTGGAGAGCAGTTCTTC. It yields the protein CASSQTSGEQFF.

The J gene is TRBJ2-4, the V gene TRBV5-1; 11 bases map to TRBD2. Germline V gene sequence: CDR1 SGHRS, CDR2 YFSETQ. After removal of 5 bases from V and 9 bases from J, the junction contained 4 bases not matched to a gene. There are 13 residues in the CDR3. This CDR3 reads CASSIGLAGIQYF. As DNA, the CDR3 is TGCGCCAGCAGTATTGGACTAGCGGGCATTCAGTACTTC.

This clonotype was observed a few times. J is TRBJ2-1 and V is TRBV29-1; 8 nucleotides align to TRBD2. V was pared by 5 bases and J by 8 bases, with 8 bases of the junction left unmatched. The CDR3 sequence is 13 residues long. From germline, CDR1 is SQVTM and CDR2 ANQGSEA. The chain's CDR3 is CSVTSGSRYEQFF. In DNA form, the CDR3 reads TGCAGCGTTACCAGCGGGAGTAGGTATGAGCAGTTCTTC.

J is TRBJ2-3 and V is TRBV29-1, with TRBD2 identical over 8 bases. CDR1 and CDR2 from the germline V gene are SQVTM and ANQGSEA. With 1 base clipped from V and 3 bases from J, the junction kept 12 bases outside the gene matches. CDR3 size: 17 residues. CDR3 DNA: TGCAGCGTTGAAGGAGGGCCCACGCGGGAGGTGACAGATACGCAGTATTTT. This encodes CSVEGGPTREVTDTQYF.

This chain links TRBV20-1 with TRBJ2-5; 10 bases are a match to TRBD2. V gave up 0 bases and J gave up 1 base; unmatched junction bases: 5. Germline-derived CDR1 and CDR2 are DFQATT and SNEGSKA (reference sequence). This CDR3 has 16 residues. Here the CDR3 DNA reads TGCAGTGCTAGAGATGGACTAGCGGAGACCCAAGAGACCCAGTACTTC. The encoded protein is CSARDGLAETQETQYF.

This clonotype has more than one count but fewer than ten. This chain uses TRBV14 with TRBJ2-7; tentatively, D is TRBD2 (5 bases). The V gene lost 6 bases and the J gene lost 6 bases, with 15 bases spanning the gap. CDR1 and CDR2 (germline): SGHDN, FVKESK. The length of the CDR3 is 13 residues. The CDR3 here is CASSSRGPPEQYF. The CDR3 nucleotides are TGTGCCAGCAGTTCAAGAGGGCCCCCCGAGCAGTACTTC.

This clonotype was recorded at least ten times. The chain uses TRBV29-1 and TRBJ2-7, with a weak D call TRBD1 (5 bases). This CDR3 is 14 amino acids long. Germline CDR1 SQVTM, CDR2 ANQGSEA. V lost 4 bases and J lost 6, with 19 bases in between. This chain's CDR3 is CSVAYRSDVSEQYF. The CDR3 DNA follows: TGCAGCGTTGCATACAGGAGCGATGTGAGCGAGCAGTACTTC.